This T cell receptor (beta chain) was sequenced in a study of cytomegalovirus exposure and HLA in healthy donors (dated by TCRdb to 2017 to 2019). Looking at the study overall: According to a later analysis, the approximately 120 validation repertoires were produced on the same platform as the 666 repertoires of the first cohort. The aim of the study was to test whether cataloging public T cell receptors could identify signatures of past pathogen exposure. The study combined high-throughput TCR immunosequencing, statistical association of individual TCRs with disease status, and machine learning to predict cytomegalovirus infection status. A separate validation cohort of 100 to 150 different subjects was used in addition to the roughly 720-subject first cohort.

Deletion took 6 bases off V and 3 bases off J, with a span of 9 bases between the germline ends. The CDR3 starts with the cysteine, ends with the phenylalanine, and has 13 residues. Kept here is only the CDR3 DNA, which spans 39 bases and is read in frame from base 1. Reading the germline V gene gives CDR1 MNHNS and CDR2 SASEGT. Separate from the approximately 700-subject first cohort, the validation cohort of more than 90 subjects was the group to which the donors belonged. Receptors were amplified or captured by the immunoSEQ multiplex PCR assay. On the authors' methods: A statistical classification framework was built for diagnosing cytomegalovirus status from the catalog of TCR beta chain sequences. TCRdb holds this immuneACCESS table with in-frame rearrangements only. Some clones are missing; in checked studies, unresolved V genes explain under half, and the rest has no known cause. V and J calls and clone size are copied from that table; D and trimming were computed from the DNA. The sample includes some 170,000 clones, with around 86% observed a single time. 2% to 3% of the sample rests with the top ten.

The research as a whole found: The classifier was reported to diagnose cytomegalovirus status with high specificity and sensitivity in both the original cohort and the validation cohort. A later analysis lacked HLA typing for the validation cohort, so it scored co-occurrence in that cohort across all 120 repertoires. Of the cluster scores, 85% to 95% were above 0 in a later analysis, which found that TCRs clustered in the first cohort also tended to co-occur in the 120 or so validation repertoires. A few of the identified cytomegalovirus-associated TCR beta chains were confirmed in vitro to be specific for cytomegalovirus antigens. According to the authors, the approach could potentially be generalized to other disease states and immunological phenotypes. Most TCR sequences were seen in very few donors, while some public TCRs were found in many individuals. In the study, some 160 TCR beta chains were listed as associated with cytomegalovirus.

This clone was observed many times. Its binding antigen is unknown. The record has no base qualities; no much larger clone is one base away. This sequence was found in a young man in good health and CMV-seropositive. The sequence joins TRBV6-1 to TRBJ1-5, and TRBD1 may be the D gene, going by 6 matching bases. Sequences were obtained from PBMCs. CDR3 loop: CASRDSANQPQHF. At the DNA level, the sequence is TGTGCCAGCAGGGACAGTGCCAATCAGCCCCAGCATTTT.